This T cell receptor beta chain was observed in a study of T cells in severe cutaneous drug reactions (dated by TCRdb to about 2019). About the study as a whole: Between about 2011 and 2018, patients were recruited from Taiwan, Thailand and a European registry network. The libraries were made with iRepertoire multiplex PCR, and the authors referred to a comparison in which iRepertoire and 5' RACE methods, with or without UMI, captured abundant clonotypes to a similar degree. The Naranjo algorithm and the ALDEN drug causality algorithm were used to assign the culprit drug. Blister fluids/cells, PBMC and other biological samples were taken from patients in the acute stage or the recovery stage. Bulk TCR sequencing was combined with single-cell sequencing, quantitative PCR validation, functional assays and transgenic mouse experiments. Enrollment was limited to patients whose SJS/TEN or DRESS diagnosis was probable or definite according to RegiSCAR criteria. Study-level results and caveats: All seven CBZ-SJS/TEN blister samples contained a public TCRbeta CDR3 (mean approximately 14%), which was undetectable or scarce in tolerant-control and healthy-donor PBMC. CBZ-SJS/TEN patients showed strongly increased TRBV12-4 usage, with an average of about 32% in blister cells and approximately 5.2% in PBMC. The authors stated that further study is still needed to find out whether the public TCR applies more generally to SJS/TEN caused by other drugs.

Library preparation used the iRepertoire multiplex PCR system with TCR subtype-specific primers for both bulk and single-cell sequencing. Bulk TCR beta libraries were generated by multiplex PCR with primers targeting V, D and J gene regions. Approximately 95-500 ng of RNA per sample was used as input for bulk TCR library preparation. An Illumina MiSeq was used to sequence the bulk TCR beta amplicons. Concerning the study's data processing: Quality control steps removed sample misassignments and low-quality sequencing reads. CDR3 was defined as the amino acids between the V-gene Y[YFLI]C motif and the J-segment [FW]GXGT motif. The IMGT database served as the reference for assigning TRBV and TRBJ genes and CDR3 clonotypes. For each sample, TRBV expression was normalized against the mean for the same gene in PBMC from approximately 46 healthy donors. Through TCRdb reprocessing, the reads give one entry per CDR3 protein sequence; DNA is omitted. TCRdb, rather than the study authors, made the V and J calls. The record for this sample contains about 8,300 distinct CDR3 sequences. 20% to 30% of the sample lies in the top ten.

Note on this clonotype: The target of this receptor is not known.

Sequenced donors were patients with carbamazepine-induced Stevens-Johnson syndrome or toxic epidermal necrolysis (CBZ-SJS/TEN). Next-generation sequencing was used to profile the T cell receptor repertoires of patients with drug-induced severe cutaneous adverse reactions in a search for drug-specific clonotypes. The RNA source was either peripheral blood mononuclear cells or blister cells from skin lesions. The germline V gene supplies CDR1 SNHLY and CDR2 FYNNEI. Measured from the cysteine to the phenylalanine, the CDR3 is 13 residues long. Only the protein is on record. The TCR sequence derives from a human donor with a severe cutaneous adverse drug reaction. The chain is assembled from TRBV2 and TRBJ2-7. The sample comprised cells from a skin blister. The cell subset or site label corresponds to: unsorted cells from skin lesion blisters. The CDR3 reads CASIGVDSYEQYF.